The 18 T cell receptor beta chains reported below all come from one sample, sequenced in a study of blood T cell repertoires in COVID-19. This table comes from immunoSEQ multiplex PCR, and its TCRdb copy is limited to in-frame clones, with some not included. This sample carries roughly 100,000 clones, about 85% of them seen once, and the ten largest clones take around 4.1%. Sequenced sample: peripheral blood. Receptor source: a man between 50 and 59 years old with acute or convalescent COVID-19.

The chain has TRBV6-5 and TRBJ1-1; 9 bases map to TRBD1. Germline V gene data show CDR1 as MNHEY and CDR2 as SVGAGI. The V and J ends lost 4 bases and 1 base, in that order; junction bases with no gene match: 4. CDR3 length: 15 residues. The DNA of the CDR3 is TGTGCCAGCAGTTGGGGACAGGGTGGGAACACTGAAGCTTTCTTT. Its translation: CASSWGQGGNTEAFF.

The genes are TRBV19 and TRBJ2-1, with a tentative D call TRBD1 (6 bases). Germline CDR1 and CDR2: LNHDA and SQIVND (reference sequence). V was cut by 0 bases and J by 6 bases, with 15 bases left in between. This CDR3 is 16 amino acids long. CDR3 in amino acids: CASSIEGHFGANEQFF. The CDR3 DNA reads as TGTGCCAGTAGTATAGAGGGACACTTTGGGGCCAATGAGCAGTTCTTC.

J is TRBJ1-1 and V is TRBV11-3, with D possibly matching TRBD1 (6 bases). This CDR3 is built from 13 residues. V was cut by 4 bases and J by 11 bases, with 17 bases left in between. CDR1 is SGHNT and CDR2 is YENEEA in the germline V gene. The CDR3 loop reads CASSSYRVGEAFF. The CDR3 nucleotides are TGTGCCAGCAGCTCCTACAGGGTTGGGGAGGCTTTCTTT.

This chain joins TRBV5-4 and TRBJ2-3; 10 bases are shared with TRBD1. The J segment lost 1 base and the V segment lost 4 bases, leaving 3 bases of the junction unmatched. This CDR3 spans 15 amino acids. The germline CDR1 and CDR2 sequences are SGHNT and YYREEE (reference sequence). This CDR3 is CASSRGQGGTDTQYF. CDR3 coding DNA: TGTGCCAGCAGCCGTGGACAGGGGGGCACAGATACGCAGTATTTT.

CDR3 nucleotides: TGTGCCAGCAGTTTGACAGAGGATGGCTACACCTTC. Protein: CASSLTEDGYTF. V is TRBV12-3 or TRBV12-4 and J is TRBJ1-2, with D perhaps matching TRBD1 (5 bases). V lost 3 bases and J 6 bases, leaving 8 bases between the germline ends. The CDR3 covers 12 residues.

J is TRBJ2-5 and V is TRBV7-2, with D perhaps TRBD2 (6 bases). Trimming shortened V by 6 bases and J by 1 base, and 9 bases separated the two germline ends. Germline V CDR1 and CDR2: SGHTA, FQGNSA. The CDR3 covers 13 residues. CDR3 in amino acids: CASRSGVQETQYF. Written as DNA, the CDR3 is TGTGCCAGCAGATCGGGAGTCCAAGAGACCCAGTACTTC.

This clone appeared a few times. V is TRBV4-1 and J is TRBJ1-1, with D unclear. This CDR3 region has 15 residues. V was clipped by 6 bases and J by 2 bases, with 16 bases between them. Germline-derived CDR1 and CDR2 are MGHRA and YSYEKL. CDR3 coding DNA: TGCGCCAGCAGAAAGAAACAGCCAGCTAACACTGAAGCTTTCTTT. It translates to CASRKKQPANTEAFF.

CDR3: CASSLDTGRANVLTF. CDR3 coding DNA: TGCGCCAGCAGCCTGGACACGGGTAGGGCCAACGTCCTGACTTTC. The chain uses TRBV4-1 and TRBJ2-6; possibly TRBD1 for D (5 bases). This CDR3 has 15 residues. The V and J ends lost 4 bases and 5 bases respectively, with 12 bases between them. Germline CDR1 is MGHRA and CDR2 is YSYEKL.

The rearrangement joins TRBV24-1 to TRBJ2-3, with D perhaps TRBD2 (5 bases). V lost 1 base, J lost 0 bases, and 7 bases lay in between. There are 15 residues in the CDR3. CDR1 KGHDR and CDR2 SFDVKD come from the germline V gene. The CDR3 loop reads CATSDLGGSTDTQYF. The CDR3 coding sequence is TGTGCCACCAGTGATTTAGGCGGGAGCACAGATACGCAGTATTTT.

This rearrangement joins TRBV13 to TRBJ1-2, with 7 bases aligning to TRBD1. The CDR3 is made up of 16 amino acids. The J segment lost 2 bases and the V segment lost 5 bases, leaving 11 bases of the junction unmatched. Germline loops: CDR1 PRHDT, CDR2 FYEKMQ (reference sequence). The CDR3 loop is CASSTQQTGINYGYTF. CDR3 nucleotides: TGTGCCAGCAGCACCCAGCAGACAGGGATCAACTATGGCTACACCTTC.

The V call is TRBV7-2, the J call TRBJ2-5; TRBD2 matches 8 bases. V lost 1 base, J lost 4 bases, and 8 bases stayed unmatched. The CDR3 length is 16 residues. CDR1 SGHTA and CDR2 FQGNSA come from the germline V gene. The CDR3 here is CASSLEVGRARETQYF. The CDR3 DNA is TGTGCCAGCAGCTTAGAGGTCGGGAGGGCGCGAGAGACCCAGTACTTC.

The genes are TRBV2 and TRBJ1-1; 7 bases agree with TRBD1. CDR1 and CDR2 from the germline V gene are SNHLY and FYNNEI. The CDR3 spans 13 residues. Trimming at V came to 7 bases and at J to 5 bases, leaving 7 bases not matched to a gene. The CDR3 DNA reads as TGTGCCAGCAACAGACAGGGTTGGACTGAAGCTTTCTTT. Amino acids: CASNRQGWTEAFF.

The chain carries TRBV2 and TRBJ2-1, with a possible D match to TRBD2 (6 bases). Germline loops: CDR1 SNHLY, CDR2 FYNNEI. CDR3 length: 13 residues. V dropped 6 bases and J dropped 4 bases, with 10 bases sitting between them. The CDR3 loop reads CASSPSAYNEQFF. Written as DNA, the CDR3 is TGTGCCAGCAGCCCTAGCGCATACAATGAGCAGTTCTTC.

This chain links TRBV19 with TRBJ2-6, with 10 bases aligning to TRBD1. Germline V lookup: CDR1 LNHDA, CDR2 SQIVND (reference sequence). The CDR3 has 17 amino acids. The V and J ends lost 9 bases and 0 bases, in that order; junction bases with no gene match: 8. CDR3 bases: TGTGCCAGCGAATCCGGGACAGGGGTCTCTGGGGCCAACGTCCTGACTTTC. This encodes CASESGTGVSGANVLTF.

V and J are TRBV10-3 and TRBJ1-6, with a tentative D call TRBD1 (6 bases). V was pared by 10 bases and J by 6 bases, with 13 bases between. There are 13 residues in the CDR3. Germline loops: CDR1 ENHRY, CDR2 SYGVKD. CDR3 residues: CANGGGGNSPLHF. The CDR3 DNA follows: TGTGCCAATGGTGGGGGCGGTAATTCACCCCTCCACTTT.

This clone was recorded only once. The chain combines TRBV7-2 with TRBJ2-3; 9 bases are shared with TRBD1. The ends lost 4 bases at V and 5 bases at J; junction bases unmatched: 7. This CDR3 spans 15 amino acids. Germline V CDR1 and CDR2: SGHTA, FQGNSA. Here the CDR3 DNA reads TGTGCCAGCAGCTCTTGGACAGGGGCGGTAGATACGCAGTATTTT. Its translation: CASSSWTGAVDTQYF. The full variable domain, in which reference TRBV7-2 and TRBJ2-3 provide the parts outside the CDR3, is GAGVSQSPSNKVTEKGKDVELRCDPISGHTALYWYRQSLGQGLEFLIYFQGNSAPDKSGLPSDRFSAERTGGSVSTLTIQRTQQEDSAVYLCASSSWTGAVDTQYFGPGTRLTVL.

The chain couples TRBV6-1 to TRBJ2-7; 7 positions agree with TRBD2. The CDR3 runs to 17 residues. Germline trimming cut 4 bases from V and 1 base from J; bases unmatched to any gene: 13. Germline assignment: CDR1 MNHNS and CDR2 SASEGT. CDR3 nucleotides: TGTGCCAGCAGTGTTCCCCCCGCGGGCGGGAGATCCTACGAGCAGTACTTC. This translates into CASSVPPAGGRSYEQYF.

The sample holds one count of this clone. The CDR3 reads CASSLAQPIEQYF. Written as DNA, the CDR3 is TGCGCCAGCAGCTTGGCACAGCCGATCGAGCAGTACTTC. The chain employs TRBV5-1 and TRBJ2-7; D gene unclear. The germline V gene encodes CDR1 SGHRS and CDR2 YFSETQ. Trimming stripped 0 bases from V and 6 bases from J, with 10 bases between. This CDR3 is 13 amino acids long.